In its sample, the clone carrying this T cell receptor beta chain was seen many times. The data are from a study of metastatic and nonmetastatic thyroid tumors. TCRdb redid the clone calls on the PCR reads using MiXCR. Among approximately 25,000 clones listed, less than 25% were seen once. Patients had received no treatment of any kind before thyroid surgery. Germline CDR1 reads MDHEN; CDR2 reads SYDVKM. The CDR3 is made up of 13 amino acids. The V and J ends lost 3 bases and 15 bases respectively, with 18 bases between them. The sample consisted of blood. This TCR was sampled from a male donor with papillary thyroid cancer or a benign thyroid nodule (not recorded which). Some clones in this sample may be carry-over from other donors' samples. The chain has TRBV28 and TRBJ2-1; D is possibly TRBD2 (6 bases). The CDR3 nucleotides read TGTGCCAGCAGTTTGGAAGCCACGGGACTTCTGTTCTTC. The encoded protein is CASSLEATGLLFF.